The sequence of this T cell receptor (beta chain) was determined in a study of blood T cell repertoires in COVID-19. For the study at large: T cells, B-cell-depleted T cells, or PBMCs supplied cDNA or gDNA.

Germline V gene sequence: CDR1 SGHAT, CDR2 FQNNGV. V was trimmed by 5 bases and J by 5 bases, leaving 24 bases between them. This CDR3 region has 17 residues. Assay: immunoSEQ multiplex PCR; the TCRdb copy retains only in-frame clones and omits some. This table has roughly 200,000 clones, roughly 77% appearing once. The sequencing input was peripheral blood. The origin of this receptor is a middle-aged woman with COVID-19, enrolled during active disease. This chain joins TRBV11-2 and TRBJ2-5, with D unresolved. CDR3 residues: CASSPIAKARRRETQYF. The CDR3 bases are TGTGCCAGCAGCCCAATTGCCAAAGCAAGGCGGCGGGAGACCCAGTACTTC.